A single sample is the source of the 23 T cell receptor beta chains below, sequenced in a study of T cells in Graves' hyperthyroidism and ophthalmopathy. The TCR beta CDR3 regions underwent amplification using RNA transcripts as the source. HTBI primers were used for first-round RT-PCR of the TCR CDR3. One entry per CDR3 protein, called by TCRdb with MiXCR from the multiplex PCR reads. The sample holds about 640,000 distinct CDR3 sequences, about a fifth seen once. Sequencing was performed on blood. Every receptor here comes from a man aged 25 to 40 with Graves' ophthalmopathy.

The chain is built from TRBV11-3 and TRBJ2-1; either TRBD1 or TRBD2 may fit D (5 bases each). Germline V gives CDR1 SGHNT, CDR2 YENEEA. The V gene lost 1 base and the J gene lost 4 bases, with 17 bases spanning the gap. The CDR3 covers 17 residues. CDR3 DNA sequence: TGTGCCAGCAGCTTAGTAGGAGATGGGGGTGTTTACAATGAGCAGTTCTTC. Its translation: CASSLVGDGGVYNEQFF.

This clonotype was observed a handful of times. The V call is TRBV5-1, the J call TRBJ2-7; TRBD2 matches at 7 bases. The V segment lost 2 bases and the J segment 2 bases; nucleotides outside the gene matches: 4. There are 14 residues in the CDR3. Germline V gene lookup returns CDR1 SGHRS and CDR2 YFSETQ. The CDR3 is CASSFAGDAYEQYF. CDR3 sequence (DNA): TGCGCCAGCAGCTTTGCGGGAGACGCCTACGAGCAGTACTTC. The full variable domain, its missing parts supplied by reference TRBV5-1 and TRBJ2-7, is KAGVTQTPRYLIKTRGQQVTLSCSPISGHRSVSWYQQTPGQGLQFLFEYFSETQRNKGNFPGRFSGRQFSNSRSEMNVSTLELGDSALYLCASSFAGDAYEQYFGPGTRLTVT.

Turning to this clonotype: Germline is not matched at one junction end, which may reflect a read error. The chain joins TRBV6-2 or TRBV6-3 to TRBJ2-7; D unresolved. Per germline, CDR1 MNHEY and CDR2 SVGEGT. This CDR3 region has 14 residues. The CDR3 DNA is TGTGCCGGCAGTTCCCCGACCCGGCCCGTAGAGCAGTACTTC. It specifies CAGSSPTRPVEQYF.

The rearrangement joins TRBV29-1 to TRBJ2-1, with D perhaps matching TRBD1 (6 bases). Germline V gives CDR1 SQVTM, CDR2 ANQGSEA. Between the trimmed V and J ends, which lost 3 bases and 5 bases, there was a span of 14 bases. The CDR3 covers 14 residues. The CDR3 DNA reads TGCAGCGTTGAGCCCCGAGGGGGAAACAATGAGCAGTTCTTC. It is translated as CSVEPRGGNNEQFF.

The CDR3 DNA is TGCAGTACCGTCAGGCTAGGTCGTTTCGGGGAGCTGTTTTTT. Residues: CSTVRLGRFGELFF. The chain couples TRBV20-1 to TRBJ2-2, with D uncertain. V shed 8 bases and J shed 7 bases, with 20 bases lying between them. The V gene's germline CDR1 is DFQATT and CDR2 SNEGSKA (reference sequence). This CDR3 comprises 14 residues.

This clonotype was seen more than once but under ten times. The J gene is TRBJ1-5, the V gene TRBV4-1, with a possible D match to TRBD1 (5 bases). The V and J ends lost 0 bases and 2 bases respectively, with 11 bases between them. The CDR3 extends over 16 amino acids. The germline V gene has CDR1 MGHRA and CDR2 YSYEKL. The CDR3 here is CASSQDSRGGNQPQHF. As DNA, the CDR3 is TGCGCCAGCAGCCAAGATAGTAGGGGAGGCAATCAGCCCCAGCATTTT.

J is TRBJ2-3 and V is TRBV2, with D hard to call. The CDR3 spans 15 residues. The V end lost 0 bases, the J end lost 0 bases, and 7 bases lay between the germline ends. The germline gives CDR1 SNHLY, CDR2 FYNNEI. CDR3 sequence (DNA): TGTGCCAGCAGTGAAGCAGGAACTAGCACAGATACGCAGTATTTT. As protein: CASSEAGTSTDTQYF.

This clonotype was seen a single time. This chain uses TRBV19 with TRBJ1-5, with 7 bases aligning to TRBD1. This CDR3 is built from 15 residues. Per germline, CDR1 LNHDA and CDR2 SQIVND (reference sequence). Trimming at V came to 7 bases and at J to 2 bases, leaving 8 bases not matched to a gene. The CDR3 DNA reads TGTGCCAGTAATGGACAGGCCTGGGGCAATCAGCCCCAGCATTTT. It is translated as CASNGQAWGNQPQHF.

This chain uses TRBV3-1 with TRBJ2-1, with 7 bases aligning to TRBD2. J gave up 10 bases and V 4 bases, and 13 bases lay outside the gene matches. CDR1 LGHDT and CDR2 YNNKEL come from the germline V gene (reference sequence). The CDR3 loop spans 15 amino acids. The chain's CDR3 is CASSPRLASVREQFF. The CDR3 DNA reads as TGTGCCAGCAGCCCTCGACTAGCTTCCGTGCGAGAGCAGTTCTTC.

A remark on this clonotype: At one of its ends the junction is not consistent with the germline gene, which may arise from a read error. V gene TRBV10-3 combines with J gene TRBJ1-6, with D perhaps matching TRBD1 (5 bases). CDR3 size: 11 residues. The germline V gene encodes CDR1 ENHRY and CDR2 SYGVKD. CDR3 protein: CATSGGSPLHF. The CDR3 region has the DNA TGTGCCACCAGTGGGGGTTCACCCCTCCACTTT.

This rearrangement joins TRBV6-1 to TRBJ2-7; D uncertain. This CDR3 region has 13 residues. Trimming cost V 5 bases and J 0 bases, with 8 bases left between them. The germline V gene encodes CDR1 MNHNS and CDR2 SASEGT. CDR3 amino acids: CASSSASSYEQYF. The CDR3 nucleotides are TGTGCCAGCAGTTCTGCGAGCTCCTACGAGCAGTACTTC.

This chain connects TRBV9 to TRBJ2-3; 7 positions match TRBD1. The CDR3 is 17 residues long. Trimming at V came to 2 bases and at J to 0 bases, leaving 9 bases not matched to a gene. Germline V gene sequence: CDR1 SGDLS, CDR2 YYNGEE. CDR3 in amino acids: CASSVDLGQSSTDTQYF. The DNA for the CDR3 is TGTGCCAGCAGCGTTGACTTGGGACAGTCGAGCACAGATACGCAGTATTTT.

This clonotype was observed at least ten times. The V and J genes are TRBV13 and TRBJ2-7; possibly TRBD1 or TRBD2 for D (5 bases each). V dropped 6 bases and J dropped 0 bases, with 12 bases sitting between them. This CDR3 is built from 14 residues. Germline V gene data show CDR1 as PRHDT and CDR2 as FYEKMQ (reference sequence). The CDR3 DNA reads TGTGCCAGCAGTCCGAGGGGTAACTCCTACGAGCAGTACTTC. Its protein product is CASSPRGNSYEQYF.

This clonotype was counted at least ten times. The chain combines TRBV30 with TRBJ2-2, with TRBD2 matching over 10 bases. CDR3 size: 17 residues. Losses at the gene ends were 0 bases for V and 0 bases for J; bases not matched to a gene: 4. The germline gives CDR1 GTSNPN, CDR2 SVGIG (reference sequence). The CDR3 loop reads CAWSVRTSGTNTGELFF. The DNA of the CDR3 is TGTGCCTGGAGTGTACGGACTAGCGGTACGAACACCGGGGAGCTGTTTTTT. Using reference TRBV30 and TRBJ2-2 for the parts outside the CDR3, the full variable domain is SQTIHQWPATLVQPVGSPLSLECTVEGTSNPNLYWYRQAAGRGLQLLFYSVGIGQISSEVPQNLSASRPQDRQFILSSKKLLLSDSGFYLCAWSVRTSGTNTGELFFGEGSRLTVL.

This clonotype has only a few counts. The V call is TRBV7-9, the J call TRBJ1-1; the D is unclear. Germline V lookup: CDR1 SEHNR, CDR2 FQNEAQ (reference sequence). The CDR3 totals 15 residues. Trimming took 5 bases from V and 1 from J, leaving 14 bases between them. The CDR3 DNA is TGTGCCAGCAGCGAACCACGGGTTGGGAACACTGAAGCTTTCTTT. This translates into CASSEPRVGNTEAFF. Full variable domain (remainder filled in from reference TRBV7-9 and TRBJ1-1): DTGVSQNPRHKITKRGQNVTFRCDPISEHNRLYWYRQTLGQGPEFLTYFQNEAQLEKSRLLSDRFSAERPKGSFSTLEIQRTEQGDSAMYLCASSEPRVGNTEAFFGQGTRLTVV.

V gene TRBV30 combines with J gene TRBJ1-1; possibly TRBD1 for D (5 bases). Trimming left V 1 base short and J 11 bases short, with 20 bases between. CDR3 length equals 14 residues. Germline CDR1 GTSNPN, CDR2 SVGIG (reference sequence). CDR3 sequence reads: CAWSDPGRVGLAFF. The CDR3 DNA follows: TGTGCCTGGAGTGATCCGGGCAGGGTGGGGTTGGCTTTCTTT.

This clonotype was detected once. The rearrangement links TRBV19 to TRBJ2-7, with 9 bases aligning to TRBD2. Trimming took 4 bases from V and 4 from J; bases not matched to a gene: 5. Germline V gene lookup returns CDR1 LNHDA and CDR2 SQIVND (reference sequence). This CDR3 contains 14 residues. CDR3 DNA sequence: TGTGCCAGTAGTAATCTAGCGGGGCCATACGAGCAGTACTTC. This gives the protein CASSNLAGPYEQYF.

The chain carries TRBV10-3 and TRBJ2-5; D is uncertain. CDR1 and CDR2 (germline): ENHRY, SYGVKD. Trimming removed 1 base from V and 5 bases from J, with 5 bases in between. The CDR3 has 12 amino acids. The CDR3 sequence: CAISEYGETQYF. The CDR3 coding sequence is TGTGCCATCAGTGAGTACGGGGAGACCCAGTACTTC.

V gene TRBV24-1 combines with J gene TRBJ2-5, with TRBD1 identical over 9 bases. The J segment lost 5 bases and the V segment lost 4 bases, leaving 10 bases of the junction unmatched. The CDR3 covers 16 residues. Germline V CDR1 and CDR2: KGHDR, SFDVKD. CDR3 in DNA: TGTGCCACCAGTGAAACGCCGGGACAGGGTTTGGAGACCCAGTACTTC. Amino acids: CATSETPGQGLETQYF.

This clonotype was detected many times. The V and J genes are TRBV28 and TRBJ2-7, with 7 bases fitting TRBD2. The V segment lost 7 bases and the J segment 4 bases; nucleotides outside the gene matches: 10. The CDR3 runs to 14 residues. CDR1 is MDHEN, CDR2 SYDVKM, per germline. The CDR3 DNA reads as TGTGCCAGCAAGAGGACTAGTTCAGTATACGAGCAGTACTTC. Its protein is CASKRTSSVYEQYF. The full variable domain, with the rest looked up from reference TRBV28 and TRBJ2-7, is DVKVTQSSRYLVKRTGEKVFLECVQDMDHENMFWYRQDPGLGLRLIYFSYDVKMKEKGDIPEGYSVSREKKERFSLILESASTNQTSMYLCASKRTSSVYEQYFGPGTRLTVT.

This clonotype was counted ten times or more. The chain employs TRBV28 and TRBJ2-7; no definite D call. Germline CDR1 reads MDHEN; CDR2 reads SYDVKM. V lost 3 bases to trimming and J lost 5 bases, with 5 bases between them. The CDR3 totals 11 residues. CDR3 protein: CASSFADEQYF. The CDR3 nucleotides are TGTGCCAGCAGTTTCGCGGACGAGCAGTACTTC.

V and J are TRBV30 and TRBJ2-7; D gene unclear. Germline assignment: CDR1 GTSNPN and CDR2 SVGIG (reference sequence). The CDR3 has 16 amino acids. V lost 4 bases and J lost 2, with 21 bases in between. CDR3 in amino acids: CAWNGVDESQAYEQYF. CDR3 nucleotide sequence: TGTGCCTGGAATGGGGTTGACGAGTCACAAGCCTACGAGCAGTACTTC.

This clonotype was recorded at least ten times. The chain joins TRBV6-1 to TRBJ1-5; D might be TRBD1 (5 bases). Germline V gene data show CDR1 as MNHNS and CDR2 as SASEGT. The length of the CDR3 is 13 residues. Trimming stripped 6 bases from V and 5 bases from J, with 11 bases between. CDR3 sequence (DNA): TGTGCCAGCAGGGAAACAGGCTATCAGCCCCAGCATTTT. It codes for CASRETGYQPQHF.